This T cell receptor (beta chain) was retrieved from a study of T cell repertoires in cytomegalovirus infection. This clonotype appeared many times. This CDR3 region has 16 residues. The V gene's germline CDR1 is MNHNS and CDR2 SASEGT. Trimming took 3 bases from V and 2 from J; bases not matched to a gene: 7. Via MiXCR, TCRdb re-called the reads, giving one row per CDR3 protein. The table records roughly 500,000 distinct CDR3 sequences, more than 15% of them present only once. The chain employs TRBV6-1 and TRBJ2-3; 8 positions agree with TRBD2. Source material: CD8+ T cells from PBMCs. The TCR originated in a human donor in good health (CMV status not recorded). Some clones in this sample may be carry-over from other donors' samples. The CDR3 loop is CASSDGAGDLTDTQYF. CDR3 nucleotides: TGTGCCAGCAGTGATGGAGCGGGGGACCTCACAGATACGCAGTATTTT.